These T cell receptor beta chains were read from a single sample in a study of shared clonotypes between healthy human individuals. Using immunoSEQ multiplex PCR, the repertoire was profiled, and TCRdb retains in-frame clones only, with some absent. The sample consists of about 2.4 million clones, around 90% of them appearing once. The sample comprised naive CD4+ T cells sorted from blood. All receptors come from a man between 18 and 35 years old in good health. Each CDR3 is given with its conserved first and last residue. The D gene is left open where the match is weak. Size values are once, few and many counts, or a class for expanded clones, and some rows have none.

abundance	j_gene	d_gene	v_gene	CDR3nt	CDR3aa
-	TRBJ2-2	TRBD1	TRBV10-1	TGCGCCAGCAGTGAGAACAGGGGGCTTACCGGGGAGCTGTTTTTT	CASSENRGLTGELFF
-	TRBJ1-3	-	TRBV11-2	TGTGCCAGCAGCTTAGATACAGGGAAATTCGCGGTGGGCTCTGGAAACACCATATATTTT	CASSLDTGKFAVGSGNTIYF
-	TRBJ1-2	-	TRBV5-8	TGTGCCAGCAGCTTTGGATCCGGGGTAGGGAACTATGGCTACACCTTC	CASSFGSGVGNYGYTF
-	TRBJ2-7	-	TRBV5-6	TGTGCCAGCAGCTTATGGGGCCGCCGGTCCTACGAGCAGTACTTC	CASSLWGRRSYEQYF
-	TRBJ2-3	-	TRBV29-1	TGCAGTGTTGGCGGGCGTAGCACAGATACGCAGTATTTT	CSVGGRSTDTQYF
-	TRBJ1-4	-	TRBV2	TGTGCCAGCAGTCTGGCCCGGGAAAAACTGTTTTTT	CASSLAREKLFF
few	TRBJ1-4	-	TRBV5-1	TGCGCCAGCAGTCCGGGCTCCGCTAATGAAAAACTGTTTTTT	CASSPGSANEKLFF
once	TRBJ2-6	-	TRBV5-1	TGCGCCAGCAGACAGACCCCGGGACTGGGCTCTGGGGCCAACGTCCTGACTTTC	CASRQTPGLGSGANVLTF
-	TRBJ2-3	-	TRBV18	TGTGCCAGCTCACCAGGGACTTTCTCCTTCACAGATACGCAGTATTTT	CASSPGTFSFTDTQYF
-	TRBJ2-7	TRBD2	TRBV7-2	TGTGCCAGCAGCTTAGAAAGACTAGCCGAGCAGTACTTC	CASSLERLAEQYF
-	TRBJ1-3	TRBD1	TRBV15	TGTGCCACCAGCAGAGCTTCGGGGACAGGGCTTTCTGGAAACACCATATATTTT	CATSRASGTGLSGNTIYF
-	TRBJ2-2	TRBD2	TRBV19	TGTGCCAGTACCCCGACTAGCCGGGGAACCGGGGAGCTGTTTTTT	CASTPTSRGTGELFF
-	TRBJ2-3	-	TRBV4-2	TGTGCCAGCAGCCCGTCAGGCTCGGGGGGCACAGATACGCAGTATTTT	CASSPSGSGGTDTQYF
-	TRBJ1-5	TRBD1	TRBV15	TGTGCCACCAGCAGACCCGGGACAGTCGAAGGGCCCCAGCATTTT	CATSRPGTVEGPQHF
-	TRBJ2-7	-	TRBV28	TGTGCCAGCAGTTTGCCCCGACGAGTCTCCTACGAGCAGTACTTC	CASSLPRRVSYEQYF
few	TRBJ2-2	-	TRBV2	TGTGCCAGCAGGACTGAGGATACCGGGGAGCTGTTTTTT	CASRTEDTGELFF
-	TRBJ1-1	-	TRBV19	TGTGCCAGTAGTATTGTCAGGTTAGGCGGTAGGTCTGAAGCTTTCTTT	CASSIVRLGGRSEAFF
-	TRBJ1-4	TRBD1	TRBV5-1	TGCGCCAGTAGGGACAGCCTTAATGAAAAACTGTTTTTT	CASRDSLNEKLFF
-	TRBJ1-5	TRBD1	TRBV2	TGTGCCAGCAGTGTGGACAGGGGAAGCAATCAGCCCCAGCATTTT	CASSVDRGSNQPQHF
-	TRBJ2-5	TRBD2	TRBV5-1	TGCGCCAGCAGCTTGGCGGCTAGCGGCCAAGAGACCCAGTACTTC	CASSLAASGQETQYF
-	TRBJ2-1	-	TRBV18	TGTGCCAGCTCAACTCAGAGCGGATCGTACAATGAGCAGTTCTTC	CASSTQSGSYNEQFF
-	TRBJ2-5	-	TRBV5-1	TGCGCCAGCAGCTTAACGTCGCGGGGTACCGGGGAGACCCAGTACTTC	CASSLTSRGTGETQYF
-	TRBJ2-1	-	TRBV5-1	TGCGCCAGCAGCTCTACTAGCTATGAGCAGTTCTTC	CASSSTSYEQFF
-	TRBJ2-3	-	TRBV5-5	TGTGCCAGCAGTCTCGACAGCAGCACGGCTACGCAGTATTTT	CASSLDSSTATQYF
once	TRBJ2-5	-	TRBV6-6	TGTGCCAGCAGTTACTTAGAGACCCAGTACTTC	CASSYLETQYF
-	TRBJ2-5	TRBD2	TRBV19	TGTGCCAGTAGTGTAGTACTAGTTCGGGGGGTGGAGACCCAGTACTTC	CASSVVLVRGVETQYF
-	TRBJ1-2	TRBD1	TRBV6-1	TGTGCCAGCAGTGCAACCGGCCGGGACAGAGGTAACTATGGCTACACCTTC	CASSATGRDRGNYGYTF
-	TRBJ1-1	-	TRBV5-6	TGTGCCAGCAGCTACGACAGAAGAGGTGGGCTGAACACTGAAGCTTTCTTT	CASSYDRRGGLNTEAFF
-	TRBJ2-3	-	TRBV9	TGTGCCAGCAGCGTAGGTGGGATGAACACAGATACGCAGTATTTT	CASSVGGMNTDTQYF
-	TRBJ1-2	TRBD1	TRBV18	TGTGCCTCCTCTTTGGGTCAGGGGGAATCTGGCTACACCTTC	CASSLGQGESGYTF
-	TRBJ2-2	TRBD1	TRBV5-1	TGCGCCAGCAGCTCTGGACAGGGTCACGGGGAGCTGTTTTTT	CASSSGQGHGELFF
-	TRBJ2-7	TRBD1	TRBV7-2	TGTGCCAGCAGCTTACGGTCTCAAGGGACAGGGAACTCCTACGAGCAGTACTTC	CASSLRSQGTGNSYEQYF
-	TRBJ1-6	-	TRBV6-4	TGTGCCAGCAGCGCTCGGGACTCCAATAATTCACCCCTCCACTTT	CASSARDSNNSPLHF
-	TRBJ2-2	-	TRBV30	TGTGCCTGGTCCCCAACGGGGGCCGGGGAGCTGTTTTTT	CAWSPTGAGELFF
-	TRBJ1-1	-	TRBV9	TGTGCCAGCAGCGGGCAGGTCGGAGGGACTGAAGCTTTCTTT	CASSGQVGGTEAFF
-	TRBJ2-5	-	TRBV7-2	TGTGCCAGCAGCTTAGCGCCGACTGGACAAGAGACCCAGTACTTC	CASSLAPTGQETQYF
-	TRBJ2-3	TRBD1	TRBV6-5	TGTGCCAGCAGCCGGGCAGGACAGGGGACAGATACGCAGTATTTT	CASSRAGQGTDTQYF
-	TRBJ2-2	-	TRBV25-1	TGTGCCAGCAGTGAAACCAGAACGAACACCGGGGAGCTGTTTTTT	CASSETRTNTGELFF
-	TRBJ1-1	-	TRBV7-9	TGTGCCAGCAGCATGACTATGAACACTGAAGCTTTCTTT	CASSMTMNTEAFF
-	TRBJ2-3	-	TRBV7-9	TGTGCCAGCAGCTCCCGAGGGGGGGGGACCACAGATACGCAGTATTTT	CASSSRGGGTTDTQYF
-	TRBJ1-2	TRBD1	TRBV5-6	TGTGCCAGCAGCCTCGTTGGATCCAGGGGGTACTATGGCTACACCTTC	CASSLVGSRGYYGYTF
once	TRBJ2-7	-	TRBV6-6	TGTGCCAGCAGCCCGCTAGGGGGGGACGAGCAGTACTTC	CASSPLGGDEQYF
-	TRBJ2-1	TRBD2	TRBV11-2	TGTGCCAGCAGCTTGGGTGCGGGACTAAGTTACAATGAGCAGTTCTTC	CASSLGAGLSYNEQFF
-	TRBJ2-3	TRBD2	TRBV4-1	TGCGCCAGCAGCCAAACTTCCCCGACTAGCAGTCGCACAGATACGCAGTATTTT	CASSQTSPTSSRTDTQYF
-	TRBJ1-2	-	TRBV6-1	TGTGCCAGCCACCCGCGCGGGGAGGTCAACTATGGCTACACCTTC	CASHPRGEVNYGYTF
-	TRBJ2-5	-	TRBV6-6	TGTGCCAGCAGTCGAGCCGCCCAAGAGACCCAGTACTTC	CASSRAAQETQYF
-	TRBJ2-5	-	TRBV30	TGTGCCTGGAGTCCAACCAGCAGGGGAGAGACCCAGTACTTC	CAWSPTSRGETQYF
-	TRBJ2-7	-	TRBV27	TGTGCCAGCAGTTTAAGGCCCCCCGGGCAGTACTTC	CASSLRPPGQYF